Shown below are 6 T cell receptor beta chains from a single sample sequenced in a study of tumor-infiltrating lymphocytes in primary liver carcinoma. The source of the blood RNA was unsorted whole blood, and germline DNA was extracted as well. TCR beta cDNA was reverse-transcribed from approximately 0.45 ug of total RNA. The reaction used a constant-region primer and ProtoScript II reverse transcriptase. Libraries covering TCR beta were generated through three nested multiplex PCR rounds (using a slightly modified ARM-PCR). Rounds one and two of PCR, each of roughly 10 cycles, were primed with TRBV1-TRBV30 forward primers and a C-beta reverse primer. Each CDR3 protein gets one entry after TCRdb re-called the multiplex PCR reads with MiXCR. The sample records fewer than 400,000 distinct CDR3 sequences, roughly three fifths being singletons. Material: peripheral blood. These receptors were collected from a woman aged 30 to 39 with primary liver carcinoma and hepatitis B virus infection.

This clonotype was seen more than once but under ten times. The chain links TRBV4-1 to TRBJ1-1; the D is unclear. Germline-derived CDR1 and CDR2 are MGHRA and YSYEKL. The V end was cut by 6 bases, the J end by 3 bases, with 17 bases between. The CDR3 consists of 15 residues. The CDR3 reads CASRQPGAGDTEAFF. The CDR3 DNA follows: TGCGCCAGCAGGCAACCGGGCGCCGGTGACACTGAAGCTTTCTTT.

This clonotype has at least ten counts. The V gene is TRBV6-1, the J gene TRBJ2-7; D is undetermined. The CDR3 has 17 residues. The ends were cut back, 0 bases at V and 2 bases at J, with 17 bases in the middle. Germline V gives CDR1 MNHNS, CDR2 SASEGT. The DNA for the CDR3 is TGTGCCAGCAGTGAAGCTGCGTCGGCGTCGCTCCCCTACGAGCAGTACTTC. Protein sequence: CASSEAASASLPYEQYF.

Concerning this clonotype itself: A read error may produce the germline difference seen at one junction end. CDR3 sequence: CASSPGESLSSGANVLSF. In nucleotides, the CDR3 is TGTGCCAGCAGCCCCGGCGAGAGCCTAAGCTCTGGGGCCAACGTCCTGTCTTTC. V gene TRBV5-4 combines with J gene TRBJ2-6, with TRBD1 as a possible D gene (5 bases). CDR1 SGHNT and CDR2 YYREEE come from the germline V gene (reference sequence). The CDR3 loop spans 18 amino acids.

The chain has TRBV7-3 and TRBJ2-1, with D unresolved. Trimming left V 3 bases short and J 12 bases short, with 12 bases between. Germline V gene data show CDR1 as SGHTA and CDR2 as FQGTGA. CDR3 length: 12 amino acids. The CDR3 loop reads CASSLPGYGQFF. As DNA, the CDR3 is TGTGCCAGCAGCTTGCCCGGTTACGGGCAGTTCTTC. Together with reference TRBV7-3 and TRBJ2-1, the CDR3 gives the full variable domain: GAGVSQTPSNKVTEKGKYVELRCDPISGHTALYWYRQSLGQGPEFLIYFQGTGAADDSGLPNDRFFAVRPEGSVSTLKIQRTERGDSAVYLCASSLPGYGQFFGPGTRLTVL.

Many counts were recorded for this clonotype. The chain is built from TRBV6-5 and TRBJ2-6; D is ambiguous. The CDR3 is 14 amino acids. Trimming took off 2 bases at V and 0 bases at J, with 2 bases between the two ends. Germline CDR1 is MNHEY and CDR2 is SVGAGI. CDR3 coding DNA: TGTGCCAGCAGTTACGCCTCTGGGGCCAACGTCCTGACTTTC. Its protein is CASSYASGANVLTF.

Regarding this clonotype: This is likely a read error, given that the CDR3 carries no conserved phenylalanine or tryptophan at its end. This rearrangement joins TRBV4-1 to TRBJ2-3; a possible D gene is TRBD2 (5 bases). CDR1 MGHRA and CDR2 YSYEKL come from the germline V gene. The CDR3 is 15 residues long. The CDR3 nucleotides are TGCGCCAGCAGCCTCCCTTTTTCTAGCACAAATACGCAGTATTAT. Protein: CASSLPFSSTNTQYY.